These T cell receptor beta chains were read from a single sample in a study of beta chain features in type 1 diabetes. Generated by immunoSEQ multiplex PCR, the TCRdb table keeps only in-frame clones and is missing some. The sample records some 370,000 clones, roughly a tenth being singletons. Sequencing input: central memory CD4+ T cells from blood. Source of these receptors: a man in his thirties or forties with type 1 diabetes. CDR3s include the opening cysteine and the closing phenylalanine or tryptophan. The D gene is left open where the match is weak. Not every row has a clone size; where given, it reads once, few, many or a size class.

j_gene	d_gene	abundance	v_gene	CDR3nt	CDR3aa
TRBJ1-1	-	few	TRBV9	TGTGCCAGCAGCCCCTATGTGGGTACTGAAGCTTTCTTT	CASSPYVGTEAFF
TRBJ2-7	TRBD1	-	TRBV27	TGTGCCAGCAATTACAGGGGGACACCTTCCTACGAGCAGTACTTC	CASNYRGTPSYEQYF
TRBJ2-1	TRBD2	few	TRBV4-1	TGCGCCAGCAGCCTCTATTCAGCCGCGGGGACTAGCGGGGGCCATGAGCAGTTCTTC	CASSLYSAAGTSGGHEQFF
TRBJ2-1	-	many	TRBV7-9	TGTGCCAGCAGCCCACAATCTGGCGAGCAGTTCTTC	CASSPQSGEQFF
TRBJ2-1	-	few	TRBV7-9	TGTGCCAGCAGCCCCCTAATAGGGGGGAAGAATGAGCAGTTCTTC	CASSPLIGGKNEQFF
TRBJ2-5	-	few	TRBV5-1	TGCGCCAGCAGCACTTCAGGGATGGAGACCCAGTACTTC	CASSTSGMETQYF
TRBJ2-3	TRBD2	-	TRBV18	TGTGCCAGCTCACCGGGGAGGGCCGGAGATACGCAGTATTTT	CASSPGRAGDTQYF
TRBJ2-7	-	few	TRBV7-9	TGTGCCAGCAGCTTAGGTTTAGGAGGCTACGAGCAGTACTTC	CASSLGLGGYEQYF
TRBJ2-7	TRBD2	-	TRBV7-9	TGTGCCAGCAGCCTAGAAAAGTCGGGAGGGCGACCCCACGAGCAGTACTTC	CASSLEKSGGRPHEQYF
TRBJ2-3	TRBD1	few	TRBV5-4	TGTGCCAGCAGCCCCGCACAGGGGGCAGATACGCAGTATTTT	CASSPAQGADTQYF
TRBJ2-3	-	-	TRBV11-2	TGTGCCAGCAGCTTAGGCCACGGGGGACCAGATACGCAGTATTTT	CASSLGHGGPDTQYF
TRBJ2-1	-	few	TRBV20-1	TGCAGTGCTAGTGACAGAAATGAGCAGTTCTTC	CSASDRNEQFF
TRBJ1-2	-	-	TRBV7-3	TGTGCCAGCAGCTTAGAAGACAGGTTCTATGGCTACACCTTC	CASSLEDRFYGYTF
TRBJ1-3	-	-	TRBV13	TGTGCCAGCAGCGTAGCAGGGCCCGGTGGAAACACCATATATTTT	CASSVAGPGGNTIYF
TRBJ1-5	-	-	TRBV11-2	TGTGCCAGCAGCTTAGACAGGGGCCCGACTCAGCCCCAGCATTTT	CASSLDRGPTQPQHF